The sequence of this T cell receptor beta chain was determined in a study of blood T cell repertoires in COVID-19. Using immunoSEQ multiplex PCR, the repertoire was profiled, and TCRdb retains in-frame clones only, with some absent. The repertoire holds around 100,000 clones, with around 86% as singletons. CDR3 length: 15 residues. V was trimmed by 2 bases and J by 8 bases, leaving 16 bases between them. CDR1 and CDR2 from the germline V gene are SGHTA and FQGNSA. This clone was seen ten or more times. The V and J genes are TRBV7-2 and TRBJ2-1; TRBD2 is a possible D gene (6 bases). This clonotype was obtained from an elderly woman with acute or convalescent COVID-19. Sequencing used peripheral blood. The CDR3 spells CASSLRETPRHEQFF. As DNA, the CDR3 is TGTGCCAGCAGCTTACGGGAGACTCCCCGGCATGAGCAGTTCTTC.